The present entry profiles one TCR beta chain with its context. The antigen remains unidentified. Germline V gene lookup returns CDR1 LNHDA and CDR2 SQIVND (reference sequence). V dropped 9 bases and J dropped 0 bases, with 15 bases sitting between them. The CDR3 runs 15 residues. This entry belongs to a study of shared clonotypes between healthy human individuals. Study-wide background: With ages of 18 to 49, the donors were a couple of women and three men. A donor's plate count was three for CD4 naive and three for CD4 memory; CD8 naive had two and CD8 memory one.

Assay used: immunoSEQ multiplex PCR; TCRdb lists only in-frame clones, some missing. The data hold around 550,000 clones, with 85% to 95% observed a single time. In the naive CD8 group, cells lacked CD45RO and were positively selected for CCR7, so terminally differentiated effector memory CD45RA+ cells were left out. Regarding the study as a whole: Larger richness was generally estimated for naive than memory subsets.

Sequencing was done on a sample of naive CD8+ T cells sorted from blood. The rearrangement links TRBV19 to TRBJ1-3; perhaps TRBD1 as D (6 bases). The clonotype was recovered from a woman in her twenties or thirties in good health. DNA for the CDR3: TGTGCCAGCCAAACAACAGGGTACTCTGGAAACACCATATATTTT. Translating gives CASQTTGYSGNTIYF.